These 8 T cell receptor beta chains were all obtained from the same sample, sequenced in a study of CD8+ T cells in alopecia areata. RNA extraction was followed by reverse transcription into cDNA, which acted as the sequencing template. Clones were sequenced by immunoSEQ multiplex PCR, and TCRdb holds only the in-frame ones, with some missing. The sample shows around 160,000 clones, approximately 45% of them seen only once. Sequencing was carried out using CD4+ T cells sorted from blood. Every receptor here comes from a human donor with alopecia areata.

This clone showed up just a few times. V usage is TRBV29-1 and J usage is TRBJ1-1, with 9 nucleotides matching TRBD1. V gave up 6 bases and J gave up 4 bases; unmatched junction bases: 0. Germline lookup yields CDR1 SQVTM and CDR2 ANQGSEA. There are 11 residues in the CDR3. CDR3 nucleotides: TGCAGCGTGACAGGGGGCACTGAAGCTTTCTTT. This codes for CSVTGGTEAFF.

The V gene is TRBV30, the J gene TRBJ2-7; unclear D gene. CDR3 length: 12 residues. From germline, CDR1 is GTSNPN and CDR2 SVGIG (reference sequence). V was pared by 0 bases and J by 9 bases, with 12 bases between. The CDR3 DNA sequence: TGTGCCTGGAGTGTATATCAGTATGGGCAGTACTTC. Protein sequence: CAWSVYQYGQYF.

This chain joins TRBV29-1 and TRBJ1-2, with D unresolved. Germline V gene lookup returns CDR1 SQVTM and CDR2 ANQGSEA. The CDR3 extends over 14 amino acids. Trimming removed 6 bases at V and 6 bases at J, with 20 bases between. The CDR3 DNA reads as TGCAGCGTCGCGCCCCAGGAAGCGATACATGGCTACACCTTC. Protein sequence: CSVAPQEAIHGYTF.

This clone was detected a few times. The rearrangement uses TRBV29-1 and TRBJ2-5; D perhaps matches TRBD1 (5 bases). Per germline, CDR1 SQVTM and CDR2 ANQGSEA. V lost 6 bases to trimming and J lost 5 bases, with 16 bases between them. The CDR3 length is 13 residues. In DNA, the CDR3 is TGCAGCGTCGTCAGGGTCCCCGGGGAGACCCAGTACTTC. As protein: CSVVRVPGETQYF.

The J gene is TRBJ2-7, the V gene TRBV5-1, with 8 bases fitting TRBD2. Trimming cost V 2 bases and J 3 bases; bases outside gene matches: 1. This CDR3 spans 13 amino acids. Germline CDR1 SGHRS, CDR2 YFSETQ. CDR3 loop: CASSFGTSYEQYF. Written as DNA, the CDR3 is TGCGCCAGCAGCTTTGGGACTAGCTACGAGCAGTACTTC. Combining the CDR3 with reference TRBV5-1 and TRBJ2-7 gives the whole variable domain KAGVTQTPRYLIKTRGQQVTLSCSPISGHRSVSWYQQTPGQGLQFLFEYFSETQRNKGNFPGRFSGRQFSNSRSEMNVSTLELGDSALYLCASSFGTSYEQYFGPGTRLTVT.

The J gene is TRBJ2-3, the V gene TRBV6-5; tentatively, D is TRBD1 (5 bases). The CDR3 sequence is 16 residues long. V was clipped by 0 bases and J by 1 base, with 11 bases between them. The germline V gene encodes CDR1 MNHEY and CDR2 SVGAGI. CDR3 in DNA: TGTGCCAGCAGTTACTCAGGGGTTGACGGCACAGATACGCAGTATTTT. It encodes CASSYSGVDGTDTQYF.

CDR3 sequence reads: CSVEDREAGEQFF. Written as DNA, the CDR3 is TGCAGCGTTGAAGATCGGGAGGCCGGTGAGCAGTTCTTC. The chain links TRBV29-1 to TRBJ2-1, with 7 bases identical to TRBD2. CDR3 length equals 13 residues. Germline assignment: CDR1 SQVTM and CDR2 ANQGSEA. V was clipped by 0 bases and J by 9 bases; unmatched bases: 5.

This clone was observed a handful of times. The chain uses TRBV7-8 and TRBJ2-7, with D perhaps matching TRBD2 (6 bases). The CDR3 runs to 14 residues. Germline assignment: CDR1 SGHVS and CDR2 FQNEAQ. Deletions cut 1 base from V and 3 bases from J, with 10 bases between. CDR3 sequence reads: CASSLGLVVYEQYF. CDR3 coding DNA: TGTGCCAGCAGCTTAGGACTAGTAGTCTACGAGCAGTACTTC.